This is a list of T cell receptor beta chains from one sample in a study of Ad26.COV2.S vaccination and SARS-CoV-2 variants. Measured with immunoSEQ multiplex PCR; TCRdb has only the in-frame clones, and not every one. The sample consists of 300,000 to 400,000 clones, approximately 90% of them appearing once. This specimen consisted of peripheral blood, obtained after recovery from COVID-19. The source is a human donor who had recovered from COVID-19. Both conserved end residues are part of each CDR3. A D gene is named only where the DNA matches it firmly. Clone size is stated in some rows and not others, as once, few, many or a class when expanded.

v_gene,d_gene,j_gene,abundance,CDR3nt,CDR3aa
TRBV19,-,TRBJ1-1,-,TGTGCCAGAACGAACACTGAAGCTTTCTTT,CARTNTEAFF
TRBV9,-,TRBJ2-2,-,TGTGCCAGCAGCGTAGCCTTAACGGACACCGGGGAGCTGTTTTTT,CASSVALTDTGELFF
TRBV7-9,TRBD2,TRBJ2-2,-,TGTGCCAGCAGCTTTCGACTAGCGGGGGTGAACACCGGGGAGCTGTTTTTT,CASSFRLAGVNTGELFF
TRBV6-5,-,TRBJ2-2,-,TGTGCCATCTTCTCTAGTTGGACCGGGGAGCTGTTTTTT,CAIFSSWTGELFF
TRBV27,-,TRBJ2-2,-,TGTGCCAGCATTGCCCCCACCGGGGAGCTGTTTTTT,CASIAPTGELFF
TRBV7-8,-,TRBJ1-5,-,TGTGCCAGCAGCGGGGACCTGAATCAGCCCCAGCATTTT,CASSGDLNQPQHF
TRBV28,-,TRBJ1-2,-,TGTGCCAGCAGTAAGGTGGGGGACGGCTACACCTTC,CASSKVGDGYTF
TRBV19,TRBD1,TRBJ1-1,-,TGTGCCAGTAGTATAATGACAGGGGGCGCGAGGAACACTGAAGCTTTCTTT,CASSIMTGGARNTEAFF
TRBV5-5,TRBD1,TRBJ1-1,-,TGTGCCAGCAGCTCAGGGACAGGGATGAACACTGAAGCTTTCTTT,CASSSGTGMNTEAFF
TRBV27,-,TRBJ1-1,-,TGTGCCAGCAGTAGGTTAGGGGATAACACTGAAGCTTTCTTT,CASSRLGDNTEAFF
TRBV27,-,TRBJ1-2,-,TGTGCCAGCAGTGGCGAGGATAACTATGGCTACACCTTC,CASSGEDNYGYTF
TRBV4-3,-,TRBJ1-1,-,TGCGCCAGCAGCCAAGTCATAGGGACGCACTCTGAAGCTTTCTTT,CASSQVIGTHSEAFF
TRBV10-3,-,TRBJ2-1,-,TGTGCCATCAGTGATCCCCCAGGGGGGAGCTCCTACAATGAGCAGTTCTTC,CAISDPPGGSSYNEQFF
TRBV25-1,-,TRBJ1-2,-,TGTGCCAGCAGTGAAGCTTCGAACTATGGCTACACCTTC,CASSEASNYGYTF
TRBV5-5,-,TRBJ2-2,-,TGTGCCAGCAGCTCTATAACCGGGGGGCTATTTGCCGGGGAGCTGTTTTTT,CASSSITGGLFAGELFF
TRBV11-2,-,TRBJ2-3,-,TGTGCCAGCAGCTTAATGGGGTGGGGCACAGATACGCAGTATTTT,CASSLMGWGTDTQYF
TRBV6-5,-,TRBJ1-2,-,TGTGCCAGCAGTTACGCTCCCTCGCCTTATGGCTACACCTTC,CASSYAPSPYGYTF
TRBV27,-,TRBJ1-4,-,TGTGCCAGCAGTTTAGCTTCTTTTGAAAAACTGTTTTTT,CASSLASFEKLFF
TRBV11-2,-,TRBJ1-4,-,TGTGCCAGCAGCGCGGTTCCGACTAATGAAAAACTGTTTTTT,CASSAVPTNEKLFF
TRBV21-1,-,TRBJ1-1,-,TGTGCCACCTTTAATGTGGGAGGGGAGGACACTGAAGCTTTCTTT,CATFNVGGEDTEAFF
TRBV7-2,-,TRBJ1-2,-,TGTGCCAGCAGCTTAGTGCCAGACTCTAACTATGGCTACACCTTC,CASSLVPDSNYGYTF
TRBV9,-,TRBJ1-5,-,TGTGCCAGCAGCGTTGGGTTCGGTCAGCCCCAGCATTTT,CASSVGFGQPQHF
TRBV6-4,TRBD2,TRBJ2-1,-,TGTGCCAGCAGTGTCGGGGGGGGCAACTACAATGAGCAGTTCTTC,CASSVGGGNYNEQFF
TRBV5-4,-,TRBJ1-5,once,TGTGCCAGCAGCCCTGGGCCTTGGGGCAATCAGCCCCAGCATTTT,CASSPGPWGNQPQHF
TRBV6-1,-,TRBJ1-1,-,TGTGCCAGCAGTGAAGTGGTCACTGAAGCTTTCTTT,CASSEVVTEAFF
TRBV11-2,-,TRBJ1-1,once,TGTGCCAGCAGCTTAGCCTATATGAACACTGAAGCTTTCTTT,CASSLAYMNTEAFF
TRBV7-9,-,TRBJ1-2,-,TGTGCCAGCAGCTTAGGACACACAAACTATGGCTACACCTTC,CASSLGHTNYGYTF
TRBV6-6,-,TRBJ2-2,-,TGTGCCAGCAGCCCCGGGGTGGATCCCGGGGAGCTGTTTTTT,CASSPGVDPGELFF